Listed here are 9 T cell receptor beta chains from one sample, sequenced in a study of PD-1 blockade in classical Hodgkin lymphoma (dated by TCRdb to about 2020). This specimen's time point label, interpreted: newly diagnosed, previously untreated cHL patient sample. CD8+ T cells were purified from thawed PBMCs by magnetic negative selection with a Miltenyi CD8+ T cell isolation kit. The library was obtained by the immunoSEQ multiplex PCR assay. Sourced from immuneACCESS, this table was stored by TCRdb with only in-frame sequences that have V and J called. A share of the clones is absent; for the studies checked, an unresolved V gene accounts for under half, and the remainder has no known explanation. In all, the sample holds roughly 21,000 clones, and approximately 87% of those were seen once. Under 7% of the sample belongs to the ten largest clones. Sample: CD8+ T cells from blood. The receptors were sampled from a human donor with classical Hodgkin lymphoma.

This chain uses TRBV7-2 with TRBJ2-7; no firm D call. The V and J ends lost 5 bases and 0 bases respectively, with 14 bases between them. The CDR3 runs to 15 residues. Germline V gene sequence: CDR1 SGHTA, CDR2 FQGNSA. The CDR3 is CASSPVPFSSYEQYF. CDR3 bases: TGTGCCAGCAGCCCGGTCCCCTTCAGCTCCTACGAGCAGTACTTC.

The chain links TRBV25-1 to TRBJ2-5; D is unresolved. The ends were cut back, 3 bases at V and 4 bases at J, with 9 bases in the middle. The germline CDR1 and CDR2 sequences are MGHDK and SYGVNS. The CDR3 is 13 residues long. The chain's CDR3 is CASSDLSRETQYF. The CDR3 DNA reads TGTGCCAGCAGTGACTTGAGCAGAGAGACCCAGTACTTC.

As to this clone: Relative to the germline gene, one junction end is altered; a read error may explain this. V and J are TRBV11-3 and TRBJ1-1; D remains unclear. The CDR3 loop spans 13 amino acids. The V gene's germline CDR1 is SGHNT and CDR2 YENEEA. CDR3 amino acids: CASSLGVKTEAFF. In DNA form, the CDR3 reads TGTGCCAGCAGCTTAGGGGTGAAAACTGAAGCTTTCTTT.

The rearrangement joins TRBV28 to TRBJ2-7; 7 nucleotides match TRBD1. Germline values: CDR1 MDHEN, CDR2 SYDVKM. The CDR3 has 17 residues. With V trimmed by 5 bases and J by 1 base, 14 bases remained unmatched. Here the CDR3 DNA reads TGTGCCAGCAGTCCGATAGCCGGGACAGTCTTTTCCTACGAGCAGTACTTC. Protein: CASSPIAGTVFSYEQYF.

V and J are TRBV5-6 and TRBJ2-6; D might be TRBD1 or TRBD2, each matching 6 bases. CDR1 SGHDT and CDR2 YYEEEE come from the germline V gene. CDR3 length: 19 residues. V lost 5 bases and J lost 1, with 22 bases in between. CDR3 loop: CASSSSRGLKESGANVLTF. The CDR3 DNA reads TGTGCCAGCAGTTCTTCCCGGGGGCTTAAAGAGTCTGGGGCCAACGTCCTGACTTTC.

This clone was recorded only once. This chain connects TRBV6-6 to TRBJ1-1; D uncertain. The CDR3 runs to 13 residues. Per germline, CDR1 MNHNY and CDR2 SVGAGI (reference sequence). The germline V and J ends were trimmed by 5 bases and 1 base, with 8 bases remaining between them. The CDR3 spells CASSKSQNTEAFF. The CDR3 bases are TGTGCCAGCAGTAAGAGCCAGAACACTGAAGCTTTCTTT.

The chain is built from TRBV9 and TRBJ2-6; TRBD2 might be the D (5 bases). CDR3 size: 16 residues. V was pared by 4 bases and J by 2 bases, with 13 bases between. CDR1 is SGDLS and CDR2 is YYNGEE in the germline V gene. CDR3 amino acids: CASSYPTGAGANVLTF. The CDR3 region has the DNA TGTGCCAGCAGCTACCCAACCGGGGCTGGGGCCAACGTCCTGACTTTC.

V usage is TRBV10-3 and J usage is TRBJ2-7; TRBD2 agrees at 9 bases. Germline CDR1 and CDR2: ENHRY and SYGVKD. Trimming at V came to 0 bases and at J to 0 bases, leaving 9 bases not matched to a gene. The CDR3 extends over 18 amino acids. As DNA, the CDR3 is TGTGCCATCAGTGAGTCCGGGCTAGCGGGGCCGATCTCCTACGAGCAGTACTTC. Its protein product is CAISESGLAGPISYEQYF.

The V call is TRBV6-5, the J call TRBJ1-2; D is perhaps TRBD1 (5 bases). The CDR3 totals 13 residues. CDR1 and CDR2 (germline): MNHEY, SVGAGI. V was cut by 11 bases and J by 4 bases, with 17 bases left in between. CDR3 nucleotides: TGTGCCTTAGGTCCAGGGAGTTTCTATGGCTACACCTTC. This codes for CALGPGSFYGYTF.